A single sample gave rise to the 27 T cell receptor beta chains below, sequenced in a study of naive and memory T cell subsets. The beta constant-region primer was an equimolar mix of two oligonucleotides covering TRBC1 and TRBC2. TCRdb re-called the UMI-ligation and nested PCR reads through MiXCR, storing one row per CDR3 protein. The sample holds 75,000 to 85,000 distinct CDR3 sequences; roughly 13% are singletons and the top ten take roughly 0.84%. The sequencing sample was made of central memory CD4+ T cells from blood. The source is a human donor in good health.

The J gene is TRBJ1-2, the V gene TRBV5-1; 7 nucleotides agree with TRBD1. The CDR3 covers 14 residues. The V gene end was trimmed by 4 bases and the J gene end by 2 bases; junction bases not matched to a gene: 5. Germline CDR1 reads SGHRS; CDR2 reads YFSETQ. The CDR3 reads CASSGGQENYGYTF. CDR3 DNA sequence: TGCGCCAGCAGCGGAGGACAGGAAAACTATGGCTACACCTTC.

The chain couples TRBV5-1 to TRBJ2-3; D is perhaps TRBD1 (7 bases). CDR1 and CDR2 (germline): SGHRS, YFSETQ. The V gene lost 4 bases and the J gene lost 3 bases, with 15 bases spanning the gap. The CDR3 is 15 residues long. As DNA, the CDR3 is TGCGCCAGCAGCCACGGACAGGAGGGGACAGATACGCAGTATTTT. Its protein is CASSHGQEGTDTQYF.

The chain uses TRBV5-1 and TRBJ2-5, with 10 bases matching TRBD1. Germline V gives CDR1 SGHRS, CDR2 YFSETQ. After removal of 8 bases from V and 4 bases from J, the junction contained 20 bases not matched to a gene. This CDR3 has 18 amino acids. CDR3 sequence reads: CASTTGGSGTGVGETQYF. DNA of the CDR3: TGCGCCAGTACCACGGGTGGATCCGGGACAGGGGTTGGAGAGACCCAGTACTTC.

The chain combines TRBV7-2 with TRBJ1-1; weak D call: TRBD1 (6 bases). CDR1 and CDR2 (germline): SGHTA, FQGNSA. The CDR3 totals 14 residues. V was cut by 6 bases and J by 2 bases, with 13 bases left in between. The CDR3: CASRPIQGNTEAFF. The CDR3 nucleotides are TGTGCCAGCAGGCCTATACAGGGCAACACTGAAGCTTTCTTT.

In its sample, this clonotype was seen many times. The chain carries TRBV11-2 and TRBJ2-5; no clear D gene. CDR1 SGHAT and CDR2 FQNNGV come from the germline V gene. The CDR3 is 13 amino acids. V lost 8 bases, J lost 2 bases, and 12 bases lay in between. CDR3: CASSFGLQETQYF. As DNA, the CDR3 is TGTGCCAGCTCCTTTGGGTTACAAGAGACCCAGTACTTC.

This clonotype showed up just a few times. The chain recombines TRBV7-7 with TRBJ2-5; D is unclear. Germline CDR1 reads SSHAT; CDR2 reads FNYEAQ (reference sequence). This CDR3 is built from 12 residues. Deletions cut 5 bases from V and 0 bases from J, with 4 bases between. In DNA form, the CDR3 reads TGTGCCAGCAGCCCAAACCAAGAGACCCAGTACTTC. Translating it yields CASSPNQETQYF.

This clonotype was counted only a few times. The chain links TRBV20-1 to TRBJ1-2; D may be TRBD1 (6 bases). The CDR3 consists of 16 residues. Germline CDR1 reads DFQATT; CDR2 reads SNEGSKA (reference sequence). Trimming stripped 3 bases from V and 8 bases from J, with 25 bases between. CDR3 residues: CSASVGVNQGLRGYTF. The CDR3 bases are TGCAGTGCTAGCGTGGGGGTGAACCAGGGGTTGAGAGGCTACACCTTC.

The V gene is TRBV12-3 or TRBV12-4, the J gene TRBJ1-3; a weak D match, TRBD1 (5 bases). This CDR3 is built from 19 residues. V was cut by 6 bases and J by 1 base, with 25 bases left in between. CDR3 sequence: CASRTHQGRRGPSGNTIYF. CDR3 DNA: TGTGCCAGCAGAACACATCAGGGACGTAGAGGACCATCTGGAAACACCATATATTTT.

In its sample, this clonotype is medium-sized. J is TRBJ2-3 and V is TRBV29-1; D might be TRBD1 (6 bases). The CDR3 is made up of 13 amino acids. V shed 4 bases and J shed 4 bases, with 12 bases lying between them. Germline loops: CDR1 SQVTM, CDR2 ANQGSEA. The CDR3 region has the DNA TGCAGCGTTGGAGGGTCAGGGGCAGATACGCAGTATTTT. This codes for CSVGGSGADTQYF.

A few counts support this clonotype. The chain combines TRBV3-1 with TRBJ2-4, with D possibly matching TRBD2 (5 bases). The CDR3 is made up of 16 amino acids. The V gene's germline CDR1 is LGHDT and CDR2 YNNKEL (reference sequence). Trimming shortened V by 0 bases and J by 11 bases, and 20 bases separated the two germline ends. The CDR3 protein is CASSQEAESLLVVQYF. The CDR3 region has the DNA TGTGCCAGCAGCCAAGAAGCGGAATCCCTCCTAGTGGTTCAGTACTTC.

This chain links TRBV7-3 with TRBJ2-3; D is perhaps TRBD2 (6 bases). Deletions cut 3 bases from V and 6 bases from J, with 13 bases between. Germline V gene sequence: CDR1 SGHTA, CDR2 FQGTGA. The CDR3 spans 14 residues. CDR3 residues: CASSFQGTSDTQYF. The DNA for the CDR3 is TGTGCCAGCAGCTTCCAGGGAACTAGCGATACGCAGTATTTT.

This clonotype was seen more than once but under ten times. CDR3 bases: TGTGCCAGCAGCCCACGGTCGGTGGCGGGGAACTATGGCTACACCTTC. It encodes CASSPRSVAGNYGYTF. The V gene is TRBV11-2, the J gene TRBJ1-2, with D uncertain. Trimming stripped 5 bases from V and 2 bases from J, with 18 bases between. The CDR3 has 16 residues. Germline lookup yields CDR1 SGHAT and CDR2 FQNNGV.

The rearrangement joins TRBV4-1 to TRBJ2-3, with TRBD2 matching 11 bases. The CDR3 length is 16 residues. Unmatched junction bases numbered 7, after V lost 2 bases and J lost 6 bases. Germline V gene sequence: CDR1 MGHRA, CDR2 YSYEKL. The CDR3 DNA sequence: TGCGCCAGCAGCCAAACAACTAGCGGGGGTCGGGATACGCAGTATTTT. It translates to CASSQTTSGGRDTQYF.

The V gene is TRBV20-1, the J gene TRBJ2-2, with no clear D. CDR1 is DFQATT and CDR2 is SNEGSKA in the germline V gene (reference sequence). V gave up 4 bases and J gave up 8 bases, with 14 bases separating them. The CDR3 is 13 amino acids. The CDR3 region is CSAIQTAGGELFF. CDR3 coding DNA: TGCAGTGCTATCCAGACCGCAGGAGGGGAGCTGTTTTTT.

This clonotype occurred a few times. The V call is TRBV28, the J call TRBJ2-7; no clear D gene. Trimming stripped 6 bases from V and 0 bases from J, with 12 bases between. CDR3 length: 14 residues. In germline, CDR1 is MDHEN, CDR2 SYDVKM. This chain's CDR3 is CASSPLVLSYEQYF. Written as DNA, the CDR3 is TGTGCCAGCAGCCCCCTAGTCCTCTCCTACGAGCAGTACTTC.

The CDR3 sequence is CATSQGNTGELFF. CDR3 DNA: TGTGCCACGAGCCAGGGGAACACCGGGGAGCTGTTTTTT. This rearrangement joins TRBV7-6 to TRBJ2-2, with D possibly matching TRBD1 (5 bases). This CDR3 contains 13 residues. Germline loops: CDR1 SGHVS, CDR2 FNYEAQ. With 10 bases removed from V and 1 base from J, the gap between germline ends came to 10 bases.

This clonotype was seen ten or more times. This rearrangement joins TRBV20-1 to TRBJ1-1, with TRBD1 as a possible D gene (5 bases). CDR3 length equals 15 residues. Germline V gene data show CDR1 as DFQATT and CDR2 as SNEGSKA (reference sequence). The ends were cut back, 3 bases at V and 0 bases at J, with 14 bases in the middle. CDR3 nucleotides: TGCAGTGCTAGGGCCCGGGGACTGTTGAACACTGAAGCTTTCTTT. Amino acids: CSARARGLLNTEAFF.

V gene TRBV6-6 combines with J gene TRBJ2-7, with no clear D. Germline V lookup: CDR1 MNHNY, CDR2 SVGAGI (reference sequence). Trimming cost V 2 bases and J 3 bases, with 11 bases left between them. There are 14 residues in the CDR3. Here the CDR3 DNA reads TGTGCCAGCAGTTACGGTGTAGCCGGCTACGAGCAGTACTTC. Translated, it gives CASSYGVAGYEQYF.

V gene TRBV4-2 combines with J gene TRBJ2-1; the D gene could be TRBD1 or TRBD2 (5 bases each). Trimming left V 0 bases short and J 11 bases short, with 11 bases between. The V gene's germline CDR1 is LGHNA and CDR2 YNFKEQ. The length of the CDR3 is 13 residues. The CDR3 sequence is CASSQDRDLKQFF. In nucleotides, the CDR3 is TGTGCCAGCAGCCAAGATCGGGACCTAAAGCAGTTCTTC.

The chain uses TRBV2 and TRBJ2-1, with 7 bases matching TRBD2. CDR1 and CDR2 (germline): SNHLY, FYNNEI. The CDR3 runs 16 residues. Trimming at V came to 3 bases and at J to 0 bases, leaving 5 bases not matched to a gene. CDR3 sequence reads: CASSEIAGSSYNEQFF. The DNA for the CDR3 is TGTGCCAGCAGTGAGATAGCGGGTAGCTCCTACAATGAGCAGTTCTTC. Full variable domain (outside the CDR3, taken from reference TRBV2 and TRBJ2-1): EPEVTQTPSHQVTQMGQEVILRCVPISNHLYFYWYRQILGQKVEFLVSFYNNEISEKSEIFDDQFSVERPDGSNFTLKIRSTKLEDSAMYFCASSEIAGSSYNEQFFGPGTRLTVL.

This clonotype was counted between two and nine times. V usage is TRBV29-1 and J usage is TRBJ1-2, with D hard to call. V lost 6 bases and J 8 bases, leaving 10 bases between the germline ends. Germline V gene lookup returns CDR1 SQVTM and CDR2 ANQGSEA. CDR3 length: 10 residues. CDR3 amino acids: CSVRIEGYTF. The CDR3 nucleotides are TGCAGCGTAAGAATTGAGGGCTACACCTTC.

This clonotype was seen more than once but under ten times. The CDR3, as DNA: TGCAGTGCTAGAGATCCGGTTAATAAGGGGACTGAAGCTTTCTTT. Amino acids: CSARDPVNKGTEAFF. The genes are TRBV20-1 and TRBJ1-1, with D tentatively TRBD1 (5 bases). The CDR3 runs to 15 residues. Germline assignment: CDR1 DFQATT and CDR2 SNEGSKA (reference sequence). The V end was cut by 0 bases, the J end by 5 bases, with 16 bases between.

The chain has TRBV20-1 and TRBJ2-7, with D perhaps matching TRBD1 or TRBD2 (5 bases each). V was trimmed by 3 bases and J by 0 bases, leaving 18 bases between them. The germline V gene has CDR1 DFQATT and CDR2 SNEGSKA (reference sequence). This CDR3 spans 16 amino acids. The CDR3 sequence: CSAREAGTTSSYEQYF. CDR3 nucleotide sequence: TGCAGTGCTAGGGAGGCAGGGACCACCAGCTCCTACGAGCAGTACTTC.

The chain couples TRBV12-3 or TRBV12-4 to TRBJ2-1, with 11 bases matching TRBD2. After removal of 4 bases from V and 6 bases from J, the junction contained 11 bases not matched to a gene. The CDR3 length is 17 residues. CDR3 nucleotides: TGTGCCAGCAGTTCGCCGTATTTTAGCGGGAGGGGCAATGAGCAGTTCTTC. Translation gives CASSSPYFSGRGNEQFF.

This clonotype was detected many times. This chain connects TRBV7-9 to TRBJ2-1; 9 bases are a match to TRBD2. After removal of 5 bases from V and 7 bases from J, the junction contained 18 bases not matched to a gene. The CDR3 runs 18 residues. Germline lookup yields CDR1 SEHNR and CDR2 FQNEAQ (reference sequence). In DNA form, the CDR3 reads TGTGCCAGCAGCACGTTCAAGGGACTAGCAAGGGGTAGTAATGAGCAGTTCTTC. Encoded protein: CASSTFKGLARGSNEQFF.

This chain uses TRBV5-1 with TRBJ1-1; D gene unclear. Trimming left V 0 bases short and J 3 bases short, with 18 bases between. CDR3 length: 17 amino acids. Germline CDR1 and CDR2: SGHRS and YFSETQ. This chain's CDR3 is CASSLGGSKAPHTEAFF. DNA of the CDR3: TGCGCCAGCAGCTTGGGTGGCTCTAAGGCCCCGCACACTGAAGCTTTCTTT. Complete variable domain (other parts from reference TRBV5-1 and TRBJ1-1): KAGVTQTPRYLIKTRGQQVTLSCSPISGHRSVSWYQQTPGQGLQFLFEYFSETQRNKGNFPGRFSGRQFSNSRSEMNVSTLELGDSALYLCASSLGGSKAPHTEAFFGQGTRLTVV.

This sequence joins TRBV10-2 and TRBJ1-1, with 8 positions matching TRBD1. Germline V gene data show CDR1 as WSHSY and CDR2 as SAAADI. This CDR3 contains 13 residues. V gave up 6 bases and J gave up 0 bases; unmatched junction bases: 0. This CDR3 is CASRTGVNTEAFF. The CDR3 bases are TGCGCCAGCAGGACAGGGGTGAACACTGAAGCTTTCTTT.